A selection of T cell receptor beta chains follows, all from one sample in a study of blood T cells in healthy people across ages. TCRdb passed the 5' RACE reads through MiXCR, listing each CDR3 protein once. In the table there are some 920,000 distinct CDR3 sequences, 51% of which are singletons. The material sequenced was blood. Receptor source: a woman in her sixties in good health. The CDR3 runs from the conserved cysteine through the conserved F or W. Fields, in order: V gene, J gene, CDR3 protein.

>TRBV25-1|TRBJ2-7
CASSGGGQPPYEQYF
>TRBV29-1|TRBJ2-6
CSTGPAGANVLTF
>TRBV10-2|TRBJ2-3
CASSESLTSGRDTQYF
>TRBV7-2|TRBJ2-2
CASSLLGHTRLGPNTGELFF
>TRBV12-3/TRBV12-4|TRBJ2-2
CASRAQGLTSGRQRGELFF
>TRBV27|TRBJ2-1
CASSLGSPLYNEQFF
>TRBV15|TRBJ2-7
CATSRDAFYEQYF
>TRBV7-3|TRBJ2-5
CASSLMGGLDGVQETQYF
>TRBV3-1|TRBJ2-1
CASSQKRSYNEQFF
>TRBV4-1|TRBJ1-6
CASSQDYEALHF
>TRBV4-1|TRBJ2-2
CASSQGRRANTGELFF
>TRBV7-3|TRBJ2-1
CASSLDGRVNNEQFF
>TRBV3-1|TRBJ2-3
CASSPLSGGTQYF
>TRBV29-1|TRBJ1-4
CSAKTATNEKLFF
>TRBV7-9|TRBJ2-7
CASSPGLANSYEQYF
>TRBV5-1|-
CASSQGQNYEQYF